The present T cell receptor beta chain was sequenced within a study of blood T cells in healthy people across ages. Germline trimming cut 5 bases from V and 4 bases from J; bases unmatched to any gene: 3. From germline, CDR1 is SQVTM and CDR2 ANQGSEA. CDR3 length equals 12 residues. The study, taken as a whole, reports: Long-lived donors carried more naive CD4+ cells and greater diversity than aged donors. Age showed a roughly linear inverse relationship with TCR beta diversity per million T cells.

Healthy individuals of Caucasian origin from Russia, aged roughly 6 to 90, served as donors. Primers used in a second PCR of about 6 to 11 cycles were a sample-barcoded 5' primer and a J-beta primer mix. Every cDNA molecule bore a tag from a template-switch adaptor containing 12 random nucleotides. Each CDR3 protein gets one entry after TCRdb re-called the 5' RACE reads with MiXCR. The data hold over 700,000 distinct CDR3 sequences, with about 55% observed a single time. This clonotype was observed many times. The antigen remains undetermined. The material sequenced was blood. The TCR sequence derives from a man older than 75 in good health. The V gene is TRBV29-1, the J gene TRBJ2-5; 8 positions match TRBD2. CDR3 sequence: CSVRGGPETQYF. As DNA, the CDR3 is TGCAGCGTTCGGGGGGGCCCAGAGACCCAGTACTTC.